This section outlines one T cell receptor (beta chain) sequence together with its context. Its specificity is unknown. This record belongs to a study of a mutant IDH1 vaccine in newly diagnosed glioma. Overall study: Vaccination followed radiotherapy alone by 4-6 weeks, or accompanied temozolomide cycles.

Study-level findings and limits: Pseudoprogression apparently tracked independently of changes in top peripheral T cell clonotypes.

The method was immunoSEQ multiplex PCR; TCRdb's version includes in-frame clones alone and lacks a portion of them. The profile shows around 78,000 clones, approximately 85% of them singletons. As to time point: week 23, last vaccination. Doses consisted of 300 ug of mutant IDH1 20-mer peptide each, paired with topical imiquimod. This CDR3 comprises 15 residues. In germline, CDR1 is MNHEY, CDR2 SMNVEV (reference sequence). The J segment lost 0 bases and the V segment lost 6 bases, leaving 2 bases of the junction unmatched. This receptor was taken from a man aged 25-40 years with glioma. Some clones in this sample may be carry-over from other donors' samples. The material sequenced was PBMCs, taken from a glioma patient whose treatment included an IDH1 peptide vaccine. The rearrangement links TRBV27 to TRBJ2-6; 7 nucleotides agree with TRBD1. DNA for the CDR3: TGTGCCAGCAGCCCAGGGGGCTCTGGGGCCAACGTCCTGACTTTC. Amino acids: CASSPGGSGANVLTF.